The rows below give T cell receptor beta chains drawn from one sample of a study of T cells in localized non-small cell lung cancer. The repertoire was sequenced with immunoSEQ multiplex PCR; TCRdb's copy has only in-frame clones and lacks some. The sample carries around 3,000 clones, roughly a third recorded once. The specimen comprised lung tumor tissue, sampled before any cancer treatment. The receptors stem from a male donor at least 60 years old with stage I squamous cell lung carcinoma. CDR3s include the opening cysteine and the closing phenylalanine or tryptophan. A D gene is named only where the DNA matches it firmly. Part of the rows lack a size; the others show once, few, many or a class for expanded clones.

CASSRLAAGYNEQFF,TGTGCCAGCTCACGGCTAGCGGCAGGCTACAATGAGCAGTTCTTC,TRBV18,TRBJ2-1,TRBD2,.
CAWSVQGEQPQHF,TGTGCCTGGAGTGTCCAGGGAGAACAGCCCCAGCATTTT,TRBV30,TRBJ1-5,.,.
CSVGDNTDTQYF,TGCAGCGTTGGGGACAATACAGATACGCAGTATTTT,TRBV29-1,TRBJ2-3,.,.
CASSHFGAGGLGDTQYF,TGTGCCAGCAGCCATTTTGGAGCGGGAGGGCTTGGAGATACGCAGTATTTT,TRBV7-6,TRBJ2-3,TRBD2,.
CASSSQDRGGEKLFF,TGTGCCAGCAGTTCCCAGGACAGGGGAGGGGAAAAACTGTTTTTT,TRBV28,TRBJ1-4,TRBD1,.
CASSYVEPNTEAFF,TGTGCCAGCAGTTACGTGGAGCCGAACACTGAAGCTTTCTTT,TRBV6-7,TRBJ1-1,.,few
CASSQGEDYGYTF,TGTGCCAGCAGCCAGGGGGAGGACTATGGCTACACCTTC,TRBV9,TRBJ1-2,TRBD1,few
CASSSGRQPQHF,TGTGCCAGCAGCTCAGGACGTCAGCCCCAGCATTTT,TRBV28,TRBJ1-5,.,few
CSVLAGSPYNEQFF,TGCAGCGTTCTAGCGGGGTCCCCCTACAATGAGCAGTTCTTC,TRBV29-1,TRBJ2-1,TRBD2,.
CASSYGQGAEKLFF,TGTGCCAGCAGTTACGGACAGGGGGCTGAAAAACTGTTTTTT,TRBV6-8,TRBJ1-4,TRBD1,.
CASSPGLAESSYNEQFF,TGTGCCAGCAGCCCTGGACTAGCGGAGAGCTCCTACAATGAGCAGTTCTTC,TRBV9,TRBJ2-1,TRBD2,.
CASSPSGTDYGYTF,TGTGCCAGCTCACCATCCGGGACAGACTATGGCTACACCTTC,TRBV18,TRBJ1-2,TRBD1,.
CASTQKGGTDYGYTF,TGTGCCAGTACCCAAAAAGGGGGGACGGATTATGGCTACACCTTC,TRBV19,TRBJ1-2,.,.
CASSLGGQAGDTGELFF,TGTGCCAGCAGCTTGGGGGGTCAAGCAGGAGACACCGGGGAGCTGTTTTTT,TRBV11-3,TRBJ2-2,.,.
CAISERIKGDYGYTF,TGTGCCATCAGTGAGCGGATTAAGGGGGACTATGGCTACACCTTC,TRBV10-3,TRBJ1-2,.,many
CASSYPTGISGNTIYF,TGTGCCAGCAGTTACCCCACGGGGATCTCTGGAAACACCATATATTTT,TRBV6-8,TRBJ1-3,.,.
CASKVEGADTQYF,TGTGCCAGTAAAGTCGAAGGGGCGGATACGCAGTATTTT,TRBV19,TRBJ2-3,.,.
CASSPRLRNTIYF,TGTGCCAGCAGCCCTCGACTGAGAAACACCATATATTTT,TRBV14,TRBJ1-3,.,few
CASSLSSGGNLGGYTF,TGTGCCAGCAGTTTATCGTCGGGGGGAAATTTGGGAGGCTACACCTTC,TRBV28,TRBJ1-2,.,.
CASRRQGPTYEQYF,TGTGCCAGCAGGCGGCAGGGCCCCACCTACGAGCAGTACTTC,TRBV9,TRBJ2-7,.,medium-sized
CASSYGRGQFF,TGTGCCAGCAGCTACGGGAGAGGGCAGTTCTTC,TRBV14,TRBJ2-1,.,few
CSDLGGKGGSTDTQYF,TGCAGCGATTTGGGGGGGAAAGGTGGTAGCACAGATACGCAGTATTTT,TRBV29-1,TRBJ2-3,TRBD2,.
CASSFWGVREKLFF,TGTGCCAGCAGCTTTTGGGGGGTAAGGGAAAAACTGTTTTTT,TRBV11-3,TRBJ1-4,.,few
CASSEGRGRVSVEQFF,TGTGCCAGCAGCGAAGGGAGAGGGAGGGTTAGCGTTGAGCAGTTCTTC,TRBV11-3,TRBJ2-1,TRBD2,.
CASRGQEGAGELFF,TGTGCCAGCAGGGGACAAGAGGGAGCCGGGGAGCTGTTTTTT,TRBV6-8,TRBJ2-2,.,medium-sized
CASTLLAGEGDTQYF,TGTGCCAGCACCCTACTAGCGGGAGAAGGAGATACGCAGTATTTT,TRBV28,TRBJ2-3,TRBD2,few
CASSLGGQGANTIYF,TGTGCCAGCAGCTTAGGAGGTCAGGGGGCGAACACCATATATTTT,TRBV7-7,TRBJ1-3,TRBD1,few
CASSLEGPGYSNQPQHF,TGTGCCAGCTCCTTGGAGGGGCCGGGGTATAGCAATCAGCCCCAGCATTTT,TRBV18,TRBJ1-5,.,.
CASSKQGRQETQYF,TGTGCCAGTAGTAAACAGGGTAGGCAAGAGACCCAGTACTTC,TRBV19,TRBJ2-5,.,.
CASSPSGSVAGELFF,TGTGCCAGCAGCCCTAGCGGGAGTGTAGCCGGGGAGCTGTTTTTT,TRBV11-3,TRBJ2-2,TRBD2,few
CASSPPTDGYTF,TGTGCCAGCAGTCCGCCGACCGATGGCTACACCTTC,TRBV28,TRBJ1-2,.,.
CASSWDSEGTYEQYF,TGTGCCAGCAGTTGGGACTCGGAGGGCACCTACGAGCAGTACTTC,TRBV6-8,TRBJ2-7,.,few
CASSIGGLAGGETQYF,TGTGCCAGTAGTATCGGGGGACTAGCGGGAGGAGAGACCCAGTACTTC,TRBV19,TRBJ2-5,TRBD2,.
CASIQTAGYGYTF,TGTGCCAGCATTCAGACGGCAGGGTATGGCTACACCTTC,TRBV28,TRBJ1-2,.,few
CASKRGEAEAFF,TGTGCCAGCAAGAGGGGGGAGGCTGAAGCTTTCTTT,TRBV12-5,TRBJ1-1,.,few
CATSRDFRGVLDEQFF,TGTGCCACCAGCAGGGATTTTAGGGGGGTATTAGATGAGCAGTTCTTC,TRBV15,TRBJ2-1,.,.
CASEGLAGGPSYEQYF,TGTGCCAGCGAGGGACTAGCGGGAGGGCCTTCCTACGAGCAGTACTTC,TRBV10-3,TRBJ2-7,TRBD2,few
CAWSSIGPLYEQYF,TGTGCCTGGAGTTCAATCGGGCCCCTCTACGAGCAGTACTTC,TRBV30,TRBJ2-7,.,few
CASSPGTGVTYEQYF,TGTGCCAGCAGTCCCGGGACAGGGGTTACCTACGAGCAGTACTTC,TRBV25-1,TRBJ2-7,TRBD1,.
CASSPKDQPQHF,TGTGCCAGCTCACCGAAGGATCAGCCCCAGCATTTT,TRBV18,TRBJ1-5,.,.
CASREGRDNYGYTF,TGTGCCAGCAGGGAGGGACGGGATAACTATGGCTACACCTTC,TRBV6-8,TRBJ1-2,.,few
CSAPVGANEQFF,TGCAGCGCCCCGGTGGGGGCGAATGAGCAGTTCTTC,TRBV29-1,TRBJ2-1,.,few
CASSQALAGYNEQFF,TGTGCCAGCAGCCAAGCTTTAGCGGGATACAATGAGCAGTTCTTC,TRBV14,TRBJ2-1,TRBD2,few
CASSLFPGLDAGELFF,TGTGCCAGTAGTCTCTTTCCAGGGTTAGACGCCGGGGAGCTGTTTTTT,TRBV19,TRBJ2-2,.,.
CASNLLPAGTQYF,TGTGCCAGCAATCTTCTCCCGGCCGGTACGCAGTATTTT,TRBV6-8,TRBJ2-3,.,large
CASSSRTVNEQFF,TGTGCCAGCAGCTCCCGGACAGTCAATGAGCAGTTCTTC,TRBV28,TRBJ2-1,.,few
CASSQTGVAKNIQYF,TGTGCCAGCAGCCAAACCGGGGTAGCCAAAAACATTCAGTACTTC,TRBV11-3,TRBJ2-4,.,.
CASRAPGTVYGYTF,TGTGCCAGCAGAGCCCCCGGGACAGTCTATGGCTACACCTTC,TRBV11-3,TRBJ1-2,TRBD1,.
CASSPDRGWFEQFF,TGTGCCAGCAGCCCTGACAGGGGATGGTTTGAGCAGTTCTTC,TRBV11-3,TRBJ2-1,TRBD1,.
CASSRQGTTYEQYF,TGTGCCAGCAGTCGACAGGGGACAACCTACGAGCAGTACTTC,TRBV6-8,TRBJ2-7,TRBD1,few
CASRGGNQPQHF,TGTGCCAGTAGGGGGGGAAATCAGCCCCAGCATTTT,TRBV19,TRBJ1-5,.,.
CSAARGRETQYF,TGCAGCGCCGCGCGGGGGAGGGAGACCCAGTACTTC,TRBV29-1,TRBJ2-5,TRBD2,once
CASSPPGLRTDTQYF,TGTGCCAGCTCACCACCAGGACTCCGCACAGATACGCAGTATTTT,TRBV18,TRBJ2-3,.,.
CASSGRTSGLTHEQYF,TGTGCCAGTAGTGGAAGGACTAGCGGCTTAACCCACGAGCAGTACTTC,TRBV19,TRBJ2-7,TRBD2,.
CASSPDSRNEKLFF,TGTGCCAGCAGCCCCGACTCTCGTAATGAAAAACTGTTTTTT,TRBV9,TRBJ1-4,.,.